The 10 T cell receptor beta chains listed next were all sequenced from one sample in a study of blood T cell repertoires in COVID-19 (dated by TCRdb to about 2020). Receptors were amplified or captured by the immunoSEQ multiplex PCR assay. Here the immuneACCESS table is served through TCRdb, limited to in-frame sequences with V and J called. Missing clones are a known gap in these copies; in checked studies unresolved V genes cover under half, and the rest lacks a known reason. Across this sample there are approximately 250,000 clones, with about 82% seen only once. Approximately 8.2% of the sample is taken by the ten largest. Sample: PBMCs or T cells enriched from blood (not recorded which). The receptors derive from a woman in her fifties or sixties with acute COVID-19.

V and J are TRBV7-3 and TRBJ2-1; TRBD1 aligns across 12 bases. The CDR3 length is 15 residues. The germline CDR1 and CDR2 sequences are SGHTA and FQGTGA. The V gene end was trimmed by 4 bases and the J gene end by 7 bases; junction bases not matched to a gene: 5. CDR3 amino acids: CASSSGTGGLNEQFF. The CDR3 DNA is TGTGCCAGCAGCTCCGGGACAGGGGGCTTGAATGAGCAGTTCTTC. Drawing the rest from reference TRBV7-3 and TRBJ2-1, the complete variable domain is GAGVSQTPSNKVTEKGKYVELRCDPISGHTALYWYRQSLGQGPEFLIYFQGTGAADDSGLPNDRFFAVRPEGSVSTLKIQRTERGDSAVYLCASSSGTGGLNEQFFGPGTRLTVL.

The chain employs TRBV19 and TRBJ1-3, with D uncertain. Trimming shortened V by 5 bases and J by 4 bases, and 15 bases separated the two germline ends. Per the germline V gene, CDR1 is LNHDA and CDR2 is SQIVND (reference sequence). The CDR3 spans 15 residues. CDR3 residues: CASSFSALRGNTIYF. The CDR3 DNA reads as TGTGCCAGTAGTTTTAGTGCCCTGAGAGGAAACACCATATATTTT.

This clone has only a few counts. This chain's CDR3 is CASSPLAGGNEQYF. CDR3 bases: TGTGCCAGCAGCCCTTTAGCGGGGGGAAACGAGCAGTACTTC. The chain carries TRBV7-9 and TRBJ2-7, with 10 bases lining up with TRBD2. The CDR3 length is 14 residues. The germline V gene encodes CDR1 SEHNR and CDR2 FQNEAQ (reference sequence). V was clipped by 5 bases and J by 5 bases; unmatched bases: 6. The full variable domain, completed using reference TRBV7-9 and TRBJ2-7, is DTGVSQNPRHKITKRGQNVTFRCDPISEHNRLYWYRQTLGQGPEFLTYFQNEAQLEKSRLLSDRFSAERPKGSFSTLEIQRTEQGDSAMYLCASSPLAGGNEQYFGPGTRLTVT.

This chain joins TRBV7-9 and TRBJ2-1; 12 positions match TRBD2. Germline V gives CDR1 SEHNR, CDR2 FQNEAQ (reference sequence). V was clipped by 4 bases and J by 8 bases; unmatched bases: 6. CDR3 length: 15 amino acids. The CDR3: CASSWASGGDDEQFF. In nucleotides, the CDR3 is TGTGCCAGCAGCTGGGCTAGCGGGGGGGACGATGAGCAGTTCTTC.

This clone was found once. This chain links TRBV30 with TRBJ1-4; 10 bases agree with TRBD1. There are 15 residues in the CDR3. Losses at the gene ends were 5 bases for V and 5 bases for J; bases not matched to a gene: 8. CDR1 is GTSNPN and CDR2 is SVGIG in the germline V gene (reference sequence). The CDR3 bases are TGTGCCTGGTCGCCCCCGGGACAGGGGAATGAAAAACTGTTTTTT. It translates to CAWSPPGQGNEKLFF.

This sequence joins TRBV27 and TRBJ1-6, with D possibly TRBD1 on 5 matching bases. This CDR3 is 14 amino acids long. CDR1 is MNHEY and CDR2 is SMNVEV in the germline V gene (reference sequence). The V and J ends lost 2 bases and 5 bases respectively, with 7 bases between them. The CDR3 DNA reads as TGTGCCAGCAGTTTAGGAGGGGATAATTCACCCCTCCACTTT. This translates into CASSLGGDNSPLHF.

V gene TRBV21-1 combines with J gene TRBJ2-7; TRBD1 is taken as the D call from the table, unchecked against the DNA. TRBV21-1 is an annotated pseudogene. The CDR3 contains 13 residues. The CDR3 protein is CASSADRCIFVYF. Written as DNA, the CDR3 is TGTGCCAGCAGCGCGGACAGGTGCATTTTTGTCTACTTC.

Worth noting for this clone: Mismatch with germline at one junction end may stem from a read error. The chain employs TRBV7-7 and TRBJ2-7, with D maybe TRBD2 (6 bases). Germline CDR1 SSHAT, CDR2 FNYEAQ (reference sequence). The CDR3 sequence is 15 residues long. The CDR3 coding sequence is TGTGCTAGCAGCTTAGGGATGGGGGGATTCTACGAGCAGTACTTC. It translates to CASSLGMGGFYEQYF.

J is TRBJ2-3 and V is TRBV5-4, with 11 bases fitting TRBD1. V lost 0 bases, J lost 8 bases, and 5 bases stayed unmatched. The CDR3 totals 15 residues. CDR1 and CDR2 (germline): SGHNT, YYREEE (reference sequence). CDR3 DNA: TGTGCCAGCAGCTTGGGGGGACAGGGGGGTGGTACGCAGTATTTT. Translating gives CASSLGGQGGGTQYF.

In its sample, this clone was seen a few times. The gene calls are TRBV5-1 and TRBJ2-4, with 7 bases aligning to TRBD1. Germline trimming cut 6 bases from V and 8 bases from J; bases unmatched to any gene: 20. The CDR3 extends over 17 amino acids. Per germline, CDR1 SGHRS and CDR2 YFSETQ. The CDR3 loop is CASTSLVDRVNSDIQYF. The CDR3 coding sequence is TGCGCCAGCACCAGCCTTGTCGACAGGGTAAATTCGGACATTCAGTACTTC. Full variable domain (rest looked up from reference TRBV5-1 and TRBJ2-4): KAGVTQTPRYLIKTRGQQVTLSCSPISGHRSVSWYQQTPGQGLQFLFEYFSETQRNKGNFPGRFSGRQFSNSRSEMNVSTLELGDSALYLCASTSLVDRVNSDIQYFGAGTRLSVL.